A selection of T cell receptor beta chains follows, all from one sample in a study of vaccination and CD4 T cells after COVID-19. TCRdb re-called the PCR reads through MiXCR, storing one row per CDR3 protein. Here the sample spans approximately 13,000 distinct CDR3 sequences, under 60% being singletons. These receptors' targets are unknown. Here the sequenced sample was CD4+ T cells from blood, cultured in vitro, taken before SARS-CoV-2 vaccination. These receptors all come from a human donor who had recovered from COVID-19. Each CDR3 is given with its conserved first and last residue. D genes are given only for firm matches. Not all rows give a size; the values are once, few, many and, for expanded clones, a class.

V gene,J gene,clone size,D gene,CDR3 protein,CDR3 DNA
TRBV20-1,TRBJ1-2,medium-sized,NA,CSARDPRAPYGYTF,TGCAGTGCTAGAGATCCCCGGGCCCCGTATGGCTACACCTTC
TRBV19,TRBJ1-2,few,NA,CASSIDQAAYGYTF,TGTGCCAGTAGTATAGATCAGGCGGCTTATGGCTACACCTTC
TRBV19,TRBJ1-5,NA,NA,CASQDTPNQPQHF,TGTGCCAGTCAAGACACCCCGAATCAGCCCCAGCATTTT
TRBV20-1,TRBJ1-1,few,NA,CSASPGQGANTEAFF,TGCAGTGCTAGCCCGGGACAAGGGGCGAACACTGAAGCTTTCTTT
TRBV19,TRBJ2-2,NA,NA,CASSTAQNLNTGELFF,TGTGCCAGTAGTACCGCACAGAACTTGAACACCGGGGAGCTGTTTTTT
TRBV2,TRBJ1-2,few,TRBD1,CASSATGANYGYTF,TGTGCCAGCAGTGCAACAGGGGCCAACTATGGCTACACCTTC
TRBV7-2,TRBJ1-2,few,TRBD1,CASSFGTGDGYTF,TGTGCCAGCAGCTTCGGGACAGGGGATGGCTACACCTTC
TRBV11-2,TRBJ2-5,NA,TRBD2,CASSLGTRHQETQYF,TGTGCCAGCAGCTTGGGGACTAGACACCAAGAGACCCAGTACTTC
TRBV7-9,TRBJ1-1,NA,TRBD1,CASSLTDRGPATEAFF,TGTGCCAGCAGCTTAACTGACAGGGGGCCTGCCACTGAAGCTTTCTTT
TRBV20-1,TRBJ2-1,NA,TRBD2,CSARASRLAGFPEQFF,TGCAGTGCTAGAGCCAGCCGACTAGCGGGATTTCCTGAGCAGTTCTTC
TRBV15,TRBJ1-5,medium-sized,TRBD1,CATSRKQGSNQPQHF,TGTGCCACCAGCAGAAAACAGGGGAGCAATCAGCCCCAGCATTTT
TRBV6-1,TRBJ1-1,NA,NA,CASSNPRTEAFF,TGTGCCAGCAGTAACCCAAGGACTGAAGCTTTCTTT
TRBV11-3,TRBJ1-1,NA,NA,CASSLLGGLVTEAFF,TGTGCCAGCAGCTTATTGGGGGGGCTGGTCACTGAAGCTTTCTTT
TRBV28,TRBJ1-2,NA,NA,CASSFVGDYYGYTF,TGTGCCAGCAGTTTCGTAGGGGATTACTATGGCTACACCTTC
TRBV7-2,TRBJ2-1,NA,NA,CASSFLGAGLALDEQFF,TGTGCCAGCAGCTTCCTGGGGGCAGGTTTGGCTCTCGATGAGCAGTTCTTC
TRBV6-4,TRBJ1-2,NA,TRBD1,CASSDAPGQGGGYTF,TGTGCCAGCAGTGACGCGCCGGGACAGGGTGGCGGCTACACCTTC
TRBV30,TRBJ1-6,NA,NA,CAWMTVGALPISPLHF,TGTGCCTGGATGACGGTCGGGGCCCTACCTATCTCACCCCTCCACTTT